Listed here is a single TCR beta chain. Germline CDR1 MNHEY, CDR2 SVGAGI. CDR3 length: 15 residues. V gave up 7 bases and J gave up 8 bases, with 23 bases separating them. The sample comes from a study of blood T cell repertoires in COVID-19. About the research overall: Acute and convalescent COVID-19 specimens originated in the United States, Italy and Spain. T cells, B-cell-depleted T cells, or PBMCs supplied cDNA or gDNA.

Per the original methods: The authors estimated nucleated cell counts from reference gene primer amplification. Some clones are missing from TCRdb's copy, which holds only in-frame ones; the method was immunoSEQ multiplex PCR. V and J calls and clone size are as listed in that table; D and trimming were resolved from the DNA. Of about 210,000 clones listed, 89% are singletons. This chain uses TRBV6-5 with TRBJ1-2; possibly TRBD1 for D (5 bases). Sequencing used peripheral blood. This sequence originates from a woman in her thirties or forties with acute or convalescent COVID-19. This chain's CDR3 is CASTKYEEGVYGYTF. The CDR3 nucleotides are TGTGCCAGCACTAAATACGAGGAAGGGGTCTACGGCTACACCTTC.